A selection of T cell receptor beta chains follows, all from one sample in a study of a mutant IDH1 vaccine in newly diagnosed glioma. Only in-frame clones appear in the TCRdb table, and some are missing; sequencing was by immunoSEQ multiplex PCR. Seen here are some 95,000 clones, around 77% observed once, and the top ten hold approximately 7.6%. The sample in question was PBMCs, obtained from a glioma patient treated with radiotherapy, temozolomide or both. The receptors were gathered from a man in his forties or fifties with glioma. Each CDR3 is given with its conserved first and last residue. The order of the fields is V gene, J gene, CDR3 protein.

V gene: TRBV6-5; J gene: TRBJ1-3; CDR3 protein: CASSYNAGASGNTIYF
V gene: TRBV13; J gene: TRBJ2-7; CDR3 protein: CASSIDRGRGNNEQYF
V gene: TRBV2; J gene: TRBJ2-3; CDR3 protein: CASSEAQTGAGGDTQYF
V gene: TRBV27; J gene: TRBJ1-2; CDR3 protein: CASSGSRGNYGYTF
V gene: TRBV4-2; J gene: TRBJ2-6; CDR3 protein: CASSPRTGTTSSGANVLTF
V gene: TRBV19; J gene: TRBJ2-7; CDR3 protein: CASRRTGGVSYEQYF
V gene: TRBV4-3; J gene: TRBJ1-5; CDR3 protein: CASSQDYGRNQPQHF
V gene: TRBV7-2; J gene: TRBJ1-6; CDR3 protein: CASSLSPDNSPLHF
V gene: TRBV9; J gene: TRBJ1-1; CDR3 protein: CASSSMDRGNTEAFF
V gene: TRBV27; J gene: TRBJ2-3; CDR3 protein: CASNYGDTQYF
V gene: TRBV9; J gene: TRBJ2-3; CDR3 protein: CASSVERGGGNTQYF
V gene: TRBV9; J gene: TRBJ2-7; CDR3 protein: CASSVGGQGILYEQYF
V gene: TRBV5-1; J gene: TRBJ1-5; CDR3 protein: CASSLRPGGGNQPQHF
V gene: TRBV6-5; J gene: TRBJ1-1; CDR3 protein: CASRKGQTEAFF
V gene: TRBV5-4; J gene: TRBJ1-3; CDR3 protein: CASSSAGGSGNTIYF
V gene: TRBV7-2; J gene: TRBJ2-2; CDR3 protein: CASSPSGGIGELFF
V gene: TRBV5-5; J gene: TRBJ1-2; CDR3 protein: CASSGYLGGYGYTF
V gene: TRBV21-1; J gene: TRBJ1-1; CDR3 protein: CASSSRTGETEAFF
V gene: TRBV14; J gene: TRBJ2-7; CDR3 protein: CASSLSSYEQYF
V gene: TRBV28; J gene: TRBJ1-2; CDR3 protein: CASSLSGGGWGYTF
V gene: TRBV5-5; J gene: TRBJ2-7; CDR3 protein: CASSFGSRSSYEQYF
V gene: TRBV11-2; J gene: TRBJ2-7; CDR3 protein: CASSIPGQRGEQYF
V gene: TRBV7-8; J gene: TRBJ2-3; CDR3 protein: CASSLVADTQYF
V gene: TRBV7-9; J gene: TRBJ1-1; CDR3 protein: CASSLGSAMGTEAFF
V gene: TRBV29-1; J gene: TRBJ1-6; CDR3 protein: CSVEDTPNSPLHF
V gene: TRBV6-6; J gene: TRBJ1-2; CDR3 protein: CASIPKGNYGYTF
V gene: TRBV7-2; J gene: TRBJ2-7; CDR3 protein: CASSLTGGRYEQYF
V gene: TRBV7-9; J gene: TRBJ2-7; CDR3 protein: CASSPGGGVYEQYF
V gene: TRBV7-2; J gene: TRBJ1-5; CDR3 protein: CASSPMGSRNQPQHF
V gene: TRBV18; J gene: TRBJ2-1; CDR3 protein: CASSPGLASSNEQFF
V gene: TRBV5-6; J gene: TRBJ2-3; CDR3 protein: CASSLYRAADTQYF
V gene: TRBV7-2; J gene: TRBJ1-2; CDR3 protein: CASSLVGANYGYTF
V gene: TRBV10-2; J gene: TRBJ2-5; CDR3 protein: CASIASGGAWETQYF
V gene: TRBV6-6; J gene: TRBJ2-7; CDR3 protein: CASSYSVGGYEQYF
V gene: TRBV5-6; J gene: TRBJ2-1; CDR3 protein: CASSPQTTYNEQFF
V gene: TRBV19; J gene: TRBJ1-1; CDR3 protein: CASSNRELMNTEAFF
V gene: TRBV5-6; J gene: TRBJ1-3; CDR3 protein: CASQMWGTRLSGNTIYF
V gene: TRBV6-1; J gene: TRBJ1-6; CDR3 protein: CASSKDKGNNSPLHF
V gene: TRBV25-1; J gene: TRBJ1-6; CDR3 protein: CASSGSEGQGFNNSPLHF
V gene: TRBV10-2; J gene: TRBJ2-1; CDR3 protein: CASSLGGNEQFF
V gene: TRBV9; J gene: TRBJ2-7; CDR3 protein: CASSVGAGGPYEQYF
V gene: TRBV18; J gene: TRBJ2-7; CDR3 protein: CASSGTLAEQYF